This T cell receptor (beta chain) was obtained from a study of a mutant IDH1 vaccine in newly diagnosed glioma. Across the study: The study started vaccination 4-6 weeks after radiotherapy alone, or with temozolomide cycles. Treated patients had a mean age of 40.4 years and a roughly 60% male, approximately 38% female split.

Time point described: week 35, safety follow-up. Topical imiquimod was applied with each vaccine dose, which held 300 ug of mutant IDH1 20-mer peptide. The CDR3 runs to 16 residues. V lost 3 bases and J 5 bases, leaving 16 bases between the germline ends. The germline V gene has CDR1 SEHNR and CDR2 FQNEAQ (reference sequence). TCRdb's table, derived via immunoSEQ multiplex PCR, lists solely in-frame clones and lacks some. The sample lists tens of thousands of clones, roughly 84% occurring once. Notes on the study in general: Vaccination induced immune responses in about 93% of patients.

A remark on this clone: As yet, its antigen is unknown.

The chain is built from TRBV7-9 and TRBJ1-4, with D perhaps matching TRBD1 (6 bases). The source material was PBMCs, sampled from a glioma patient whose treatment included an IDH1 peptide vaccine. The origin of this receptor is a man younger than 35 with glioma. CDR3 sequence: CASSFRPTGENEKLFF. In nucleotides, the CDR3 is TGTGCCAGCAGCTTCCGCCCGACAGGAGAAAATGAAAAACTGTTTTTT.